This T cell receptor (beta chain) was profiled in a study of blood T cell repertoires in COVID-19. The CDR3 is 17 amino acids. The germline V gene encodes CDR1 KGHSH and CDR2 LQKENI. J lost 3 bases, V lost 5 bases, and 11 bases had no gene match. Here immunoSEQ multiplex PCR was the method, and the copy in TCRdb shows in-frame clones only, minus some. The repertoire includes 100,000 to 110,000 clones, around four fifths of them detected once, and roughly an eighth sits in the top ten. This rearrangement joins TRBV18 to TRBJ1-5, with 9 bases fitting TRBD1. The sequenced sample was peripheral blood. The TCR was taken from a man aged 45-65 years with active or convalescent COVID-19. The CDR3 region has the DNA TGTGCCAGCTCAGCCACCGGTGGGACAGGGAACAATCAGCCCCAGCATTTT. This codes for CASSATGGTGNNQPQHF.